What follows is one T cell receptor (beta chain) and its context. What it binds is unknown. The CDR3 is 15 residues long. The germline gives CDR1 SGHRS, CDR2 YFSETQ. The V gene end was trimmed by 4 bases and the J gene end by 0 bases; junction bases not matched to a gene: 6. This record belongs to a study of CD8+ T cells in alopecia areata. About the study: Oral tofacitinib (5 to 10 mg twice daily) was administered to treated patients. Tofacitinib therapy lasting 6 to 18 months was followed by 6 months off drug. Study-wide points: One nonresponder leaves baseline CD8+ expansion's link to response uncertain.

Sequencing templates came from extracted RNA that was reverse transcribed into cDNA. Clones were read by immunoSEQ multiplex PCR, and TCRdb kept only the in-frame ones, dropping some. Of around 60,000 clones listed, about half are singletons. Treatment here: oral pan-JAK inhibitor, 5-10 mg twice daily. The material was CD8+ T cells sorted from blood, obtained at roughly week 36, from a patient treated with tofacitinib. The V call is TRBV5-1, the J call TRBJ2-7; 8 bases are shared with TRBD2. This receptor was identified in a human donor with alopecia areata. DNA for the CDR3: TGCGCCAGCAGCCCCGGGAGGGGAAGCTCCTACGAGCAGTACTTC. Translation: CASSPGRGSSYEQYF. The full variable domain, its missing parts supplied by reference TRBV5-1 and TRBJ2-7, is KAGVTQTPRYLIKTRGQQVTLSCSPISGHRSVSWYQQTPGQGLQFLFEYFSETQRNKGNFPGRFSGRQFSNSRSEMNVSTLELGDSALYLCASSPGRGSSYEQYFGPGTRLTVT.